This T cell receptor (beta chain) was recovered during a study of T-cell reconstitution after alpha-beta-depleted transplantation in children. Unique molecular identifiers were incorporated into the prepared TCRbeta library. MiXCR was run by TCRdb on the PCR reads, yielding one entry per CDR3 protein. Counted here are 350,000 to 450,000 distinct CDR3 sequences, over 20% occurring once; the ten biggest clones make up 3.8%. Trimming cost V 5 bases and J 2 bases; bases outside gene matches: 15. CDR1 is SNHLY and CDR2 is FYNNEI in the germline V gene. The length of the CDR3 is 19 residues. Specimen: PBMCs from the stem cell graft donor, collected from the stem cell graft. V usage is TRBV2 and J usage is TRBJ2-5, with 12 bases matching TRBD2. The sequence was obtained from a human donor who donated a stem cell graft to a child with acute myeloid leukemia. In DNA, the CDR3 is TGTGCCAGCAGTTCCTATGTGCGCGGACTAGCGGGACGTCAAGAGACCCAGTACTTC. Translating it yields CASSSYVRGLAGRQETQYF.